Here is one T cell receptor (beta chain) with its context. The data were taken from a study of shared clonotypes between healthy human individuals. With 6 bases removed from V and 5 bases from J, the gap between germline ends came to 31 bases. Germline CDR1 is MNHEY and CDR2 is SMNVEV (reference sequence). This CDR3 region has 20 residues. In replicate PCRs of sorted subsets, approximately 190 ng DNA, about 30,000 T cell genomes, was used. Sequenced by immunoSEQ multiplex PCR; TCRdb stores in-frame clones only, minus some. The data contain hundreds of thousands of clones, 90% to 96% of them singletons.

The receptor was derived from a woman aged 25-40 years in good health. Material for sequencing was naive CD4+ T cells sorted from blood. Described subset: CD45RA+ positively selected. The chain couples TRBV27 to TRBJ2-2; tentative D call: TRBD1 (6 bases). The CDR3 region is CASSPRGERPWNYWTGELFF. CDR3 DNA sequence: TGTGCCAGCAGCCCCAGGGGAGAGCGGCCGTGGAACTATTGGACCGGGGAGCTGTTTTTT.